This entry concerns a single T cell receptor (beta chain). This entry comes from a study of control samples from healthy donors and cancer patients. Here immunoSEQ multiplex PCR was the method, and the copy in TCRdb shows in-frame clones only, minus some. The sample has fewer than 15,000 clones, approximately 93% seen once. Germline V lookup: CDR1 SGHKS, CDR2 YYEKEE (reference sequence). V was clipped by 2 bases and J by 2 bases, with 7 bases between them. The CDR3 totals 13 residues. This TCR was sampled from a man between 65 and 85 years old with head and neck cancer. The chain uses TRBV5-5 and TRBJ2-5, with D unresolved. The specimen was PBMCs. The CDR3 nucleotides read TGTGCCAGCAGCTTAAGGCAGCAAGAGACCCAGTACTTC. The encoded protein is CASSLRQQETQYF.